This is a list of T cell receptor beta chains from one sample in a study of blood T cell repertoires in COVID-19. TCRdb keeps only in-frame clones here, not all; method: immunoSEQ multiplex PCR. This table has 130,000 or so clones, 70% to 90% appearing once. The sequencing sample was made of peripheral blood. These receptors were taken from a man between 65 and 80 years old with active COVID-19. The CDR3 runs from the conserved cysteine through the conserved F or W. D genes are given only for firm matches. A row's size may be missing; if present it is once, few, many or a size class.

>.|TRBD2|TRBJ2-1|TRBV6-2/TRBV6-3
TGTGCCAGCAGTTACTCGAAGAGCGGGAGGTTGGGTTCGTGGGAGCAGTTCTTC
CASSYSKSGRLGSWEQFF
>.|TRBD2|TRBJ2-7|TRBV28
TGTGCCAGCGTCGGGGGGAAGGACTCCTACGAGCAGTACTTC
CASVGGKDSYEQYF
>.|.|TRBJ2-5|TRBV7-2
TGTGCCAGCAGCTTAGTGGCGGGGGCCTGGGAGACCCAGTACTTC
CASSLVAGAWETQYF
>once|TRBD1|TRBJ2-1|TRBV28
TGTGCCAGCGACGGGACAGCGCCGCAACTCTACAATGAGCAGTTCTTC
CASDGTAPQLYNEQFF
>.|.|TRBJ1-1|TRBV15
TGTGCCACCAGCTTACAGGGTGGCACTGAAGCTTTCTTT
CATSLQGGTEAFF
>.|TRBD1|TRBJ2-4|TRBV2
TGTGCCAACGCCCAGGGACAGCGCCAAAACATTCAGTACTTC
CANAQGQRQNIQYF
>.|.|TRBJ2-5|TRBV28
TGTGCCAGCAATACGATTTGGAGAGCCCGAGAGACCCAGTACTTC
CASNTIWRARETQYF
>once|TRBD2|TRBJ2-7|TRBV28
TGTGCCAGCAGTCCCCGGGAGGGCAGGGGTAGCTACGAGCAGTACTTC
CASSPREGRGSYEQYF
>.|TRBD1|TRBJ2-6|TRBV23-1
TGCGCCAGCAGCCCTGGCCGGGACAGGTGCTCTGGGGCCAACGTCCTGACTTTC
CASSPGRDRCSGANVLTF
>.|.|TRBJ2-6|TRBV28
TGTGCCAGCAGTTTTTGGGCAGACTCTGGGGCCAACGTCCTGACTTTC
CASSFWADSGANVLTF
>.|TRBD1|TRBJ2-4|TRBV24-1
TGTGCCACCAGTGATCCCGGGACAGACAAAAACATTCAGTACTTC
CATSDPGTDKNIQYF
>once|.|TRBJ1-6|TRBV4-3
TGCGCCAGCAGCCAAGAGGCGGTCAATTCACCCCTCCACTTT
CASSQEAVNSPLHF
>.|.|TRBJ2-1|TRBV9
TGTGCCAGCAGCCGGTTGGACTCCCCCGGGAATGAGCAGTTCTTC
CASSRLDSPGNEQFF
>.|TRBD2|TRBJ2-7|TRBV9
TGTGCCAGCAGCGGTAGCGGGAGACTAGACGAGCAGTACTTC
CASSGSGRLDEQYF
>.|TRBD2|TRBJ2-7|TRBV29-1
TGCAGCGTTGCACCTGCCTACACCGGACTAGCGGGGAGGGGCGAGCAGTACTTC
CSVAPAYTGLAGRGEQYF
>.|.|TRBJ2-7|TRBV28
TGTGCCAGCAGTTTCGGGGGTAACTACGAGCAGTACTTC
CASSFGGNYEQYF
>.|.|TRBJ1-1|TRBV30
TGTGCCCAACTCGTAGGAGCCATGAACACTGAAGCTTTCTTT
CAQLVGAMNTEAFF
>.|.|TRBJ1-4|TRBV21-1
TGTGCCAGCAGCAATCCCCGGGACAGGGGGCGGATGCTGTTTTTT
CASSNPRDRGRMLFF
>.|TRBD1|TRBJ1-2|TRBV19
TGTGCCAGTAGATCCCGGGACAGGATATATGGCTACACCTTC
CASRSRDRIYGYTF
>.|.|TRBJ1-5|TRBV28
TGTGCCAGCTTTGGGGGGACGGGGACCAATCAGCCCCAGCATTTT
CASFGGTGTNQPQHF
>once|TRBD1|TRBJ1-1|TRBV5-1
TGCGCCAGCAGCGTGGGAGACAGGGGAGTCACTGAAGCTTTCTTT
CASSVGDRGVTEAFF
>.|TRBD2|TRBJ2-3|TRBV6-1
TGTGCCAGCAGTGAAAGGGAGGGGACAGATACGCAGTATTTT
CASSEREGTDTQYF
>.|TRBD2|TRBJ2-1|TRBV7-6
TGTGCCAGCAGCTTACTAGCGGGGGCCTACAATGAGCAGTTCTTC
CASSLLAGAYNEQFF
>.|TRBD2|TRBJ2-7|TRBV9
TGTGCCAGCAGCGTAGGGGCGGGAGTGGGGTACGAGCAGTACTTC
CASSVGAGVGYEQYF
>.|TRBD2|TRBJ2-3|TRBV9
TGTGCCAGCAGCGCCGGACTAGCGGGAGGGCCGTCCGATACGCAGTATTTT
CASSAGLAGGPSDTQYF
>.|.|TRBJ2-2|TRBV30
TGTGCCTGGAGGCGCCGGGGATGGGACGGGGAGCTGTTTTTT
CAWRRRGWDGELFF
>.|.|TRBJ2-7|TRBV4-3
TGCGCCAGCAGCCAAGGCGACAGTAGGCAAGTTTACGAGCAGTACTTC
CASSQGDSRQVYEQYF
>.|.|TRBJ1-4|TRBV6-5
TGTGCCACCAGGCAGGGGTGGGGTGAAAAACTGTTTTTT
CATRQGWGEKLFF
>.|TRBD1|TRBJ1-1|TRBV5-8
TGTGCCAGCAGCTTGATAGGTCGAACAGGGGGAGAGGAAGCTTTCTTT
CASSLIGRTGGEEAFF
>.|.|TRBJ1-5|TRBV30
TGTGCCTGGAGTGTTCGGGGGAGGAGCAATCAGCCCCAGCATTTT
CAWSVRGRSNQPQHF
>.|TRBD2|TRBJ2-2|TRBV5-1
TGCGCCAGCAGCCACGGCGAGGGACTAGGGTTCGCGAACACCGGGGAGCTGTTTTTT
CASSHGEGLGFANTGELFF
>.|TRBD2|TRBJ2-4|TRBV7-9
TGTGCCAGCAGCTTAGGACAGGGAGGACTAGCGGAAAACATTCAGTACTTC
CASSLGQGGLAENIQYF
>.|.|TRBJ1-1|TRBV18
TGTGCCAGCTCACCTCAATCAGGTCGGGGAGCTGAAGCTTTCTTT
CASSPQSGRGAEAFF
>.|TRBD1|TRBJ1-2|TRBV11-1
TGTGCCAGCAGCTTAGAGGACAGGGTCGATGGCTACACCTTC
CASSLEDRVDGYTF
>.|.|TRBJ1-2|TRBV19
TGTGCCAGTAGTCCCCGACAGTATGGCTACACCTTC
CASSPRQYGYTF
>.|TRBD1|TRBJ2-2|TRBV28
TGTGCCAGCAGCCGGAGGACAGGGGTCTCGGGCGGGGAGCTGTTTTTT
CASSRRTGVSGGELFF
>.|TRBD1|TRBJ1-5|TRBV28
TGTGCCAGCAGGGGGACAGGGGGCGTAAATCAGCCCCAGCATTTT
CASRGTGGVNQPQHF
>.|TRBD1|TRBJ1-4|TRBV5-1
TGCGCCAGCAGCTTGGAGGACAGGTCTGAAAAACTGTTTTTT
CASSLEDRSEKLFF
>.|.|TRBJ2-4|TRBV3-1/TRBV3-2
TGTGCCAGCAGCCAAGGGGTGTACGCGGGGGCCCGGTACTTC
CASSQGVYAGARYF
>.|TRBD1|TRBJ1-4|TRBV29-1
TGCAGCGTTGCTGATGTGGCAGGGGGCGGAAAACTGTTTTTT
CSVADVAGGGKLFF
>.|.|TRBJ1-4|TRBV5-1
TGCGCCAGCAGTTCGGGGGGGAGTAATGAAAAACTGTTTTTT
CASSSGGSNEKLFF
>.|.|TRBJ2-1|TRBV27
TGTGCCAGTCGGTGGGGCAGGGCCTCGGGTGAGCAGTTCTTC
CASRWGRASGEQFF
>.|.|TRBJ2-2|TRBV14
TGTGCCAGCAGCCAAGTAAGGGTCGGGCGCGCCACCGGGGAGCTGTTTTTT
CASSQVRVGRATGELFF
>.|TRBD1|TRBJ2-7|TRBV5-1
TGCGCCAGCAGCCCTCGGACAGGGGTCTACGAGCAGTACTTC
CASSPRTGVYEQYF
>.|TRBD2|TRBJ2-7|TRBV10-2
TGCGCCAGCAGTGCCGGGACTAGCGGGAGTTACGAGCAGTACTTC
CASSAGTSGSYEQYF
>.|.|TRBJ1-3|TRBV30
TGTGCCTGGAATCCCGGGACACAAAACACCATATATTTT
CAWNPGTQNTIYF